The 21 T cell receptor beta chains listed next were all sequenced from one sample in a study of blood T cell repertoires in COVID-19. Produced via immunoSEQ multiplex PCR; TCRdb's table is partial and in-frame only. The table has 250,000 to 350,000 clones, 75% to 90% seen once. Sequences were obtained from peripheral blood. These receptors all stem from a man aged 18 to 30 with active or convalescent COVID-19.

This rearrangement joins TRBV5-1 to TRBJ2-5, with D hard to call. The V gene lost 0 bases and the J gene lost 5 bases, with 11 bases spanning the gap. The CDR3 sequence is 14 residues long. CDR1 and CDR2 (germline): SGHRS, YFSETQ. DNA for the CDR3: TGCGCCAGCAGCTTGGTCGGTTTAACGGAGACCCAGTACTTC. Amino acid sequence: CASSLVGLTETQYF.

For the CDR3, the DNA is TGCAGCGTGGTTCTGACAGGGGGCAGTGAAAAACTGTTTTTT. Translation: CSVVLTGGSEKLFF. The genes are TRBV29-1 and TRBJ1-4; 10 nucleotides match TRBD1. V shed 6 bases and J 7 bases; nucleotides not matched to a gene: 8. This CDR3 has 14 residues. In germline, CDR1 is SQVTM, CDR2 ANQGSEA.

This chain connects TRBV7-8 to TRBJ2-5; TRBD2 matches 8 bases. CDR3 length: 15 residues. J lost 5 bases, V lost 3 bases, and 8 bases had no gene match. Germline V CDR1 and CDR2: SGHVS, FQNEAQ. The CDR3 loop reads CASSFLTSVGETQYF. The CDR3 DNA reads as TGTGCCAGCAGCTTCCTGACTAGCGTCGGGGAGACCCAGTACTTC.

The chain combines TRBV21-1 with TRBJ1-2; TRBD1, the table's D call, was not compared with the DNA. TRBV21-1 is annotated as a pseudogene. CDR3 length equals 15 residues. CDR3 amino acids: CASSKDWDRDRQDTF. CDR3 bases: TGTGCCAGCAGCAAAGATTGGGACAGAGACCGCCAGGACACCTTC.

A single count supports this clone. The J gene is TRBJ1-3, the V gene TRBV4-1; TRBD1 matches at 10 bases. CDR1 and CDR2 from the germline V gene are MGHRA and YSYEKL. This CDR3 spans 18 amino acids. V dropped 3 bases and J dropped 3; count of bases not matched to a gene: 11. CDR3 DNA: TGCGCCAGCAGCCAGCCCACCCGACAGGGGGCGCGTGGAAACACCATATATTTT. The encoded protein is CASSQPTRQGARGNTIYF.

CDR3 in DNA: TGTGCCAGCAGCTTTCAGGCCACGGCCTACGAGCAGTACTTC. Protein: CASSFQATAYEQYF. This chain connects TRBV11-2 to TRBJ2-7; D is unclear. CDR1 is SGHAT and CDR2 is FQNNGV in the germline V gene. V was trimmed by 3 bases and J by 2 bases, leaving 11 bases between them. The CDR3 runs to 14 residues.

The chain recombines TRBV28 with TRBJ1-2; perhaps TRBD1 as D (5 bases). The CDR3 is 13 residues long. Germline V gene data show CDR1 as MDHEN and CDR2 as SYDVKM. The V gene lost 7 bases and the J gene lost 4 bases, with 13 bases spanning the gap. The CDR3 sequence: CASKTQGSYGYTF. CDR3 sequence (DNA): TGTGCCAGCAAAACGCAGGGAAGCTATGGCTACACCTTC.

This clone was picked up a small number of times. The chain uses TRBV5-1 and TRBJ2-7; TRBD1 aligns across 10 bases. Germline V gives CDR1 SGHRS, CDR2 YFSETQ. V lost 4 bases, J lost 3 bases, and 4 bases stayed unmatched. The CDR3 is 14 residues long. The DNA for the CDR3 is TGCGCCAGCAGCCGCGGACAGGGGGACTACGAGCAGTACTTC. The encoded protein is CASSRGQGDYEQYF.

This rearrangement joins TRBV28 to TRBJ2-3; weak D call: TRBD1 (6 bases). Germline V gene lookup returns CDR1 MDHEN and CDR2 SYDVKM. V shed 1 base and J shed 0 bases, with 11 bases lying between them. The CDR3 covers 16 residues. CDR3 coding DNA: TGTGCCAGCAGTTTATCAGGACAGTCTAGCACAGATACGCAGTATTTT. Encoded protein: CASSLSGQSSTDTQYF.

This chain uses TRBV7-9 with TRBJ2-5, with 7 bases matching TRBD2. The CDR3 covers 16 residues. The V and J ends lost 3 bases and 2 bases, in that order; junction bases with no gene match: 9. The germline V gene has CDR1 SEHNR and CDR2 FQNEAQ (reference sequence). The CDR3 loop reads CASSFLASGRQETQYF. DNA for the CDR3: TGTGCCAGCAGCTTTTTAGCTAGCGGACGACAAGAGACCCAGTACTTC.

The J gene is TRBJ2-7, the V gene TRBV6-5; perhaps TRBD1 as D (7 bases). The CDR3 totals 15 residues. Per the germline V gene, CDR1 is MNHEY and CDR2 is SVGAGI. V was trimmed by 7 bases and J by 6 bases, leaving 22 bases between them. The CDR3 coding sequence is TGTGCCAGCAAACAGTCCGGAGGGGGCGGACGCGAGCAGTACTTC. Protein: CASKQSGGGGREQYF.

In nucleotides, the CDR3 is TGTGCCAGCTCACCAGGGGGACACCCGAACACTGAAGCTTTCTTT. Protein product: CASSPGGHPNTEAFF. The V and J genes are TRBV18 and TRBJ1-1, with D tentatively TRBD1 (6 bases). Trimming pared 2 bases from V and 1 base from J, leaving 11 bases between. Germline CDR1 KGHSH, CDR2 LQKENI. The length of the CDR3 is 15 residues.

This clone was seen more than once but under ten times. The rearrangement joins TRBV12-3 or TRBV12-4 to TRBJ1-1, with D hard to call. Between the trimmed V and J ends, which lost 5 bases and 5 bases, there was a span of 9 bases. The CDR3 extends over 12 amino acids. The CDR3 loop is CASSAGGTEAFF. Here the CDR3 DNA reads TGTGCCAGCAGTGCGGGCGGGACTGAAGCTTTCTTT.

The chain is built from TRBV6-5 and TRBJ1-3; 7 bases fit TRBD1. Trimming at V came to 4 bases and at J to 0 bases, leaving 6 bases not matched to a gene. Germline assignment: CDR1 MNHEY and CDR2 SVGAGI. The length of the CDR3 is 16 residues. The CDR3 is CASSSGQPNSGNTIYF. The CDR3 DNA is TGTGCCAGCAGTTCGGGACAGCCAAACTCTGGAAACACCATATATTTT.

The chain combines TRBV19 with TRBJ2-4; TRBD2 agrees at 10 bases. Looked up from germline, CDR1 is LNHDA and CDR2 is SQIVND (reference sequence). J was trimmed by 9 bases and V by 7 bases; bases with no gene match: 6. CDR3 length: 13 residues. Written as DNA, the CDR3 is TGTGCCAGTAAAGCGGGAGGGCCTGGCATTCAGTACTTC. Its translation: CASKAGGPGIQYF.

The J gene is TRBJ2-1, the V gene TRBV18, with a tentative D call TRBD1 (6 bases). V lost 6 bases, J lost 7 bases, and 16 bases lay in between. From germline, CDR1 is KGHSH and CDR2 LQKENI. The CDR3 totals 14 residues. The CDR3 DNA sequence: TGTGCCAGCTCCCTGGGGGCCTCGGGGAATGAGCAGTTCTTC. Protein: CASSLGASGNEQFF. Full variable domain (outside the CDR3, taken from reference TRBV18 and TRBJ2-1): NAGVMQNPRHLVRRRGQEARLRCSPMKGHSHVYWYRQLPEEGLKFMVYLQKENIIDESGMPKERFSAEFPKEGPSILRIQQVVRGDSAAYFCASSLGASGNEQFFGPGTRLTVL.

CDR3 loop: CASSYSISGNTEAFF. CDR3 in DNA: TGTGCCAGCAGTTACTCGATATCGGGGAACACTGAAGCTTTCTTT. The chain links TRBV6-5 to TRBJ1-1; D remains unclear. Trimming pared 0 bases from V and 1 base from J, leaving 9 bases between. The CDR3 sequence is 15 residues long. Germline CDR1 reads MNHEY; CDR2 reads SVGAGI.

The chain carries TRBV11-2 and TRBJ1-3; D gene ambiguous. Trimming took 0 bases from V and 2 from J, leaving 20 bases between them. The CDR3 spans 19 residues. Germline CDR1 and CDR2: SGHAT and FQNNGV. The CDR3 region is CASSLDLRGGMKPGNTIYF. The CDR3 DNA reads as TGTGCCAGCAGCTTAGATCTAAGAGGCGGTATGAAGCCTGGAAACACCATATATTTT.

CDR3 sequence: CASREGGAGEKLFF. In nucleotides, the CDR3 is TGTGCCAGCCGGGAGGGGGGGGCCGGCGAAAAACTGTTTTTT. The chain employs TRBV6-5 and TRBJ1-4; D might be TRBD1 (6 bases). Deletions cut 8 bases from V and 8 bases from J, with 18 bases between. The CDR3 has 14 amino acids. CDR1 and CDR2 from the germline V gene are MNHEY and SVGAGI.

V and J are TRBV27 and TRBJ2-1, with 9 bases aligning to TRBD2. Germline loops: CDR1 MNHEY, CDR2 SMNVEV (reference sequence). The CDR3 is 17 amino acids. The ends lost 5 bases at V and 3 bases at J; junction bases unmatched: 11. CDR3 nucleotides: TGTGCCAGCAGTACAATCGGACTAGCGCACCGCTACAATGAGCAGTTCTTC. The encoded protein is CASSTIGLAHRYNEQFF.

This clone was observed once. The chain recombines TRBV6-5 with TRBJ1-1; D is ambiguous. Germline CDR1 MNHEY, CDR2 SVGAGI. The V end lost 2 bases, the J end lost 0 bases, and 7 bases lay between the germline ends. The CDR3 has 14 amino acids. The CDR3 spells CASSYQDMNTEAFF. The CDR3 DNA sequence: TGTGCCAGCAGTTACCAGGATATGAACACTGAAGCTTTCTTT.